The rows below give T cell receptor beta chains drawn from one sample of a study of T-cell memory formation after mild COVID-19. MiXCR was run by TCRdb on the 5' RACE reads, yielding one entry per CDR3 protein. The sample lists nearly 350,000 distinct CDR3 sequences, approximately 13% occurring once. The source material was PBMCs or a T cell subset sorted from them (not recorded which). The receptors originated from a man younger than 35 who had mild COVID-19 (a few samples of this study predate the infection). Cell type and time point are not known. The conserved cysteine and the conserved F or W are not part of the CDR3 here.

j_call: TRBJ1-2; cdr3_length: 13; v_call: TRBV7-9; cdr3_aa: ASSIGTAEGIGYT
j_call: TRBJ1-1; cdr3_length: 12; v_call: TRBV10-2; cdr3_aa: ASSVGGKGTEAF
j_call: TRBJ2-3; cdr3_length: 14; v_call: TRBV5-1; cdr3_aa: ASNPSPGGSTDTQY
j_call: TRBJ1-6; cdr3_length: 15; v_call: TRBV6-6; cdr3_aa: ASGTGTGRLVNSPLH
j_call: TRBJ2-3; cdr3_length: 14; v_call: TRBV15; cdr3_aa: ATGTSGGPSTDTQY
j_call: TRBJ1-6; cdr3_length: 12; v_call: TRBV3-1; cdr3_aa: ASSQRGDDSPLH
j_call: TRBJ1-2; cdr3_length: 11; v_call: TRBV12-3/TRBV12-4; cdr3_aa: ASSLQINYGYT
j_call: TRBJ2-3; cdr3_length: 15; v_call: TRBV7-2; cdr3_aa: ASSHLAGGGGEDTQY
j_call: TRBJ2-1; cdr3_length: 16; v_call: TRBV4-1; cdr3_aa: ASSRGLAGGSSYNEQF
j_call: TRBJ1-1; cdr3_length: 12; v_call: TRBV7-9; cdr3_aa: ASSLAGGYTEAF
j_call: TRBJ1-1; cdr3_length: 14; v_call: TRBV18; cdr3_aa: ASSPRDRGSNTEAF
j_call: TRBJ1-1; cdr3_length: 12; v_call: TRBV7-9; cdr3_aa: ASSLYEGNTEAF
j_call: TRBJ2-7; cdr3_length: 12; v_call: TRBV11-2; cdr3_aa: ASSLDRQSYEQY
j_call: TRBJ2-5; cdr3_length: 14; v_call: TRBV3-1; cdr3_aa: ASSWTSAGGGETQY
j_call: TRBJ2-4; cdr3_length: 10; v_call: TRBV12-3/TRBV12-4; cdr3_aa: ASSFTENIQY
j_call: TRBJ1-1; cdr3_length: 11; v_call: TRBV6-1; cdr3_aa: ASSDSAVTEAF
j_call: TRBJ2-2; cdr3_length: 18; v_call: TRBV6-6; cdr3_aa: ASSYYGAGTGTRNTGELF
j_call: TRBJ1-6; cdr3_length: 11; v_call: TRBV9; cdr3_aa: ASSTRLFSPLH
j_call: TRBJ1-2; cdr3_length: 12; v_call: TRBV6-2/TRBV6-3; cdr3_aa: ASSTGQGLYGYT
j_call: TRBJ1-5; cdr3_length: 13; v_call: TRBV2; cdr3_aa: ASPTSTGGSQPQH
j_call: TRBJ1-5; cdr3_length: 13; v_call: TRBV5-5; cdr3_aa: ASSSTGSSNQPQH
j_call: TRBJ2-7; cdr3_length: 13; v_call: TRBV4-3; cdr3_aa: ASSQDQRGTYEQY
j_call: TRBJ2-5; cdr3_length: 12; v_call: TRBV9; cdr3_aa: ASSALRGPETQY
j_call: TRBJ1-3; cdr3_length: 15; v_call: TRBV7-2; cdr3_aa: ASSLFTAAISGNTIY
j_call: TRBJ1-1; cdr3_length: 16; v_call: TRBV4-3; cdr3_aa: ASSQDFARRSGSTEAF
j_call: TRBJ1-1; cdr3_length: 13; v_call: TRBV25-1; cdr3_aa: ASSQPGLKNTEAF